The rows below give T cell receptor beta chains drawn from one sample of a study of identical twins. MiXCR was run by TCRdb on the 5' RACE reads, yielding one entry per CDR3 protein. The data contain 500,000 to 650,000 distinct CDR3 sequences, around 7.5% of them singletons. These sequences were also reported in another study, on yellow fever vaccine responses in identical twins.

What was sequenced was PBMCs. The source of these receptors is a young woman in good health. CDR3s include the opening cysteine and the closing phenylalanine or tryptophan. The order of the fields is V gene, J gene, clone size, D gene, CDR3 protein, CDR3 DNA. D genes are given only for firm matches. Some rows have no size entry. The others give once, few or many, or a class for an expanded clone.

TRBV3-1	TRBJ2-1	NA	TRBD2	CASSQESGISYNEQFF	TGTGCCAGCAGCCAAGAAAGCGGGATCTCCTACAATGAGCAGTTCTTC
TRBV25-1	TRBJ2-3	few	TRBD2	CASSDRLAGGTDTQYF	TGTGCCAGCAGTGATAGACTAGCGGGGGGCACAGATACGCAGTATTTT
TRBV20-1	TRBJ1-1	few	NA	CSASPRRGGNTEAFF	TGCAGTGCTAGCCCCAGGAGGGGCGGAAACACTGAAGCTTTCTTT
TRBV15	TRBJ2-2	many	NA	CATSREQTGELFF	TGTGCCACCAGCAGAGAACAGACCGGGGAGCTGTTTTTT
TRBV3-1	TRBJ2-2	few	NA	CASSLLPGPDTGELFF	TGTGCCAGCAGCCTCCTCCCAGGGCCCGACACCGGGGAGCTGTTTTTT
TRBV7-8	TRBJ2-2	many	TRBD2	CASSPLRTSSGDRELFF	TGTGCCAGCAGCCCGCTAAGGACTAGTTCGGGCGACCGGGAGCTGTTTTTT
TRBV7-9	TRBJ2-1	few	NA	CASSENGGLVIYNEQFF	TGTGCCAGCAGTGAAAACGGGGGCCTGGTCATCTACAATGAGCAGTTCTTC
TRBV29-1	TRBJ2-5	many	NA	CSVGDTKGETQYF	TGCAGCGTTGGGGACACCAAGGGGGAGACCCAGTACTTC
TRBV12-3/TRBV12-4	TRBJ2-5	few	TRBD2	CASSPSGPRETQYF	TGTGCCAGCAGCCCTAGCGGCCCCAGAGAGACCCAGTACTTC
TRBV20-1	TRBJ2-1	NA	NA	CSAPNRARFYNEQFF	TGCAGTGCCCCCAACCGCGCTAGATTCTACAATGAGCAGTTCTTC
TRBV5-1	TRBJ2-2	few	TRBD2	CASARPGTSGNTGELFF	TGCGCCAGCGCGCGCCCTGGGACTAGCGGCAACACCGGGGAGCTGTTTTTT
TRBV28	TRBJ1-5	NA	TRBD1	CASSFVPGQSGIDNQPQHF	TGTGCCAGCAGTTTCGTACCGGGACAGAGTGGGATTGACAATCAGCCCCAGCATTTT
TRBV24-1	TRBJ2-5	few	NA	CATSDGSQETQYF	TGTGCCACCAGTGATGGCAGTCAAGAGACCCAGTACTTC
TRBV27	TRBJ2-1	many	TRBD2	CASLLAGVYNEQFF	TGTGCCAGCCTACTAGCGGGGGTGTACAATGAGCAGTTCTTC
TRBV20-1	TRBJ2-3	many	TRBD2	CSARVSSGGAVDTQYF	TGCAGTGCTAGAGTTTCTAGCGGGGGGGCCGTAGATACGCAGTATTTT
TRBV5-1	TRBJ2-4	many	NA	CASSFNRGSLAKNIQYF	TGCGCCAGCAGCTTCAACAGAGGGTCTTTAGCCAAAAACATTCAGTACTTC
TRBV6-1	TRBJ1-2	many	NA	CASSEGRGGYGYTF	TGTGCCAGCAGTGAAGGCAGGGGAGGCTATGGCTACACCTTC
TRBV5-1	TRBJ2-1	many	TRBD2	CASSLLSGIPEFF	TGCGCCAGCAGCTTGCTTAGCGGGATCCCAGAGTTCTTC
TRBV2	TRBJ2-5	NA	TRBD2	CASSEGRLAGEETQYF	TGTGCCAGCAGTGAGGGACGACTAGCGGGAGAAGAGACCCAGTACTTC
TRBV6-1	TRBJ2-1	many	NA	CASSEEDEQFF	TGTGCCAGCAGTGAAGAGGATGAGCAGTTCTTC
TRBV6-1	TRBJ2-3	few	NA	CASSRSGLSTDTQYF	TGTGCCAGCAGCCGTAGTGGGTTGAGCACAGATACGCAGTATTTT
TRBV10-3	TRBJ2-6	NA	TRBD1	CAISGDSPGANVLTF	TGTGCCATCAGTGGGGACAGCCCTGGGGCCAACGTCCTGACTTTC
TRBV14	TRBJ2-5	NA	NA	CASSQNNQETQYF	TGTGCCAGCAGCCAAAACAACCAAGAGACCCAGTACTTC
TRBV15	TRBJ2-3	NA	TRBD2	CATSRDPSGTDTQYF	TGTGCCACCAGCAGAGATCCTAGCGGGACCGATACGCAGTATTTT